The 5 T cell receptor beta chains presented below share a single source sample, sequenced in a study of T cell responses to AZD1222 COVID-19 vaccine. Here immunoSEQ multiplex PCR was the method, and the copy in TCRdb shows in-frame clones only, minus some. The repertoire holds approximately 100,000 clones, 85% seen once, with roughly 4.7% in the top ten. Sequences were derived from peripheral blood, sampled 28 days after the second AZD1222 dose. The receptors were gathered from an adult who received the AZD1222 COVID-19 vaccine.

The chain joins TRBV29-1 to TRBJ1-2; D remains ambiguous. Looked up from germline, CDR1 is SQVTM and CDR2 is ANQGSEA. There are 11 residues in the CDR3. Trimming took off 0 bases at V and 9 bases at J, with 8 bases between the two ends. CDR3 sequence: CSVEESASYTF. The CDR3 coding sequence is TGCAGCGTTGAAGAATCAGCGAGCTACACCTTC.

The genes are TRBV7-8 and TRBJ2-5; 7 positions agree with TRBD1. V lost 5 bases, J lost 1 base, and 7 bases stayed unmatched. Germline V gene lookup returns CDR1 SGHVS and CDR2 FQNEAQ. This CDR3 is built from 15 residues. The CDR3 sequence is CASSPEGQFQETQYF. DNA of the CDR3: TGTGCCAGCAGCCCTGAGGGACAGTTCCAAGAGACCCAGTACTTC. The full variable domain, its missing parts supplied by reference TRBV7-8 and TRBJ2-5, is GAGVSQSPRYKVAKRGQDVALRCDPISGHVSLFWYQQALGQGPEFLTYFQNEAQLDKSGLPSDRFFAERPEGSVSTLKIQRTQQEDSAVYLCASSPEGQFQETQYFGPGTRLLVL.

The chain combines TRBV4-1 with TRBJ2-7; D is ambiguous. Trimming took off 1 base at V and 2 bases at J, with 9 bases between the two ends. Germline V gene lookup returns CDR1 MGHRA and CDR2 YSYEKL. The CDR3 totals 14 residues. The CDR3 loop reads CASSQVPGPYEQYF. Here the CDR3 DNA reads TGCGCCAGCAGCCAAGTTCCAGGTCCCTACGAGCAGTACTTC.

The V gene is TRBV7-2, the J gene TRBJ1-1; D gene uncertain. From germline, CDR1 is SGHTA and CDR2 FQGNSA. CDR3 length: 13 residues. The ends were cut back, 4 bases at V and 3 bases at J, with 9 bases in the middle. The CDR3 loop reads CASSSYRDTEAFF. Written as DNA, the CDR3 is TGTGCCAGCAGCTCCTACCGGGACACTGAAGCTTTCTTT.

This clone showed up just once. The chain carries TRBV3-1 (or the pseudogene TRBV3-2) and TRBJ2-7; D perhaps matches TRBD1 (5 bases). Trimming cost V 1 base and J 2 bases, with 12 bases left between them. Germline lookup yields CDR1 LGHDT and CDR2 YNNKEL (reference sequence). CDR3 length equals 15 residues. CDR3 DNA sequence: TGTGCCAGCAGCCAAGGGTTAGGGGCGGCCTACGAGCAGTACTTC. Its translation is CASSQGLGAAYEQYF.